This entry lists 32 T cell receptor beta chains sequenced from one sample in a study of T cells after yellow fever vaccination. Via MiXCR, TCRdb re-called the 5' RACE reads, giving one row per CDR3 protein. The table shows over 65,000 distinct CDR3 sequences, with 13% occurring only once. The specimen comprised CD8+ T cells not binding an NS4B(214-222) dextramer, sorted from PBMCs, sampled about 21 days after the first yellow fever vaccination. The receptors originated from a man aged 18 to 30 who received the YFV17D yellow fever vaccine.

At least ten counts were recorded for this clonotype. This chain connects TRBV3-1 to TRBJ1-3; D possibly corresponds to TRBD1 (6 bases). CDR3 length: 16 residues. Trimming stripped 3 bases from V and 0 bases from J, with 12 bases between. Germline CDR1 LGHDT, CDR2 YNNKEL (reference sequence). DNA for the CDR3: TGTGCCAGCAGCCAGACAGGACTTATCTCTGGAAACACCATATATTTT. Protein sequence: CASSQTGLISGNTIYF. The variable domain in full, completed from reference TRBV3-1 and TRBJ1-3, reads DTAVSQTPKYLVTQMGNDKSIKCEQNLGHDTMYWYKQDSKKFLKIMFSYNNKELIINETVPNRFSPKSPDKAHLNLHINSLELGDSAVYFCASSQTGLISGNTIYFGEGSWLTVV.

This chain joins TRBV20-1 and TRBJ1-3; D not resolved. Germline V lookup: CDR1 DFQATT, CDR2 SNEGSKA (reference sequence). The V gene lost 3 bases and the J gene lost 0 bases, with 6 bases spanning the gap. The CDR3 contains 13 residues. CDR3 in amino acids: CSARGYSGNTIYF. The CDR3 bases are TGCAGTGCTAGGGGCTACTCTGGAAACACCATATATTTT.

A few counts support this clonotype. CDR3 in DNA: TGTGCCAGCAGCTTTCCTACAAGTAGCACAGATACGCAGTATTTT. Amino acid sequence: CASSFPTSSTDTQYF. V gene TRBV11-2 combines with J gene TRBJ2-3; D gene uncertain. The CDR3 length is 15 residues. The V gene lost 3 bases and the J gene lost 0 bases, with 10 bases spanning the gap. Germline V gene sequence: CDR1 SGHAT, CDR2 FQNNGV.

The chain has TRBV13 and TRBJ2-1, with a weak D call TRBD2 (7 bases). Germline assignment: CDR1 PRHDT and CDR2 FYEKMQ (reference sequence). CDR3 size: 15 residues. V was shortened by 0 bases and J by 6 bases, with 12 bases between the two germline ends. The CDR3 here is CASSLGGGATNEQFF. CDR3 in DNA: TGTGCCAGCAGCTTAGGGGGGGGGGCCACCAATGAGCAGTTCTTC. The full variable domain, its missing parts supplied by reference TRBV13 and TRBJ2-1, is AAGVIQSPRHLIKEKRETATLKCYPIPRHDTVYWYQQGPGQDPQFLISFYEKMQSDKGSIPDRFSAQQFSDYHSELNMSSLELGDSALYFCASSLGGGATNEQFFGPGTRLTVL.

This clonotype came up a few times. CDR3 DNA: TGTGCCAGCTGCAGACGGGGGGGCCGGGATGAGCAGTTCTTC. Protein: CASCRRGGRDEQFF. This sequence joins TRBV9 and TRBJ2-1, with 8 positions matching TRBD2. The CDR3 length is 14 residues. Germline loops: CDR1 SGDLS, CDR2 YYNGEE. After removal of 7 bases from V and 8 bases from J, the junction contained 11 bases not matched to a gene.

This clonotype has only a few counts. The J gene is TRBJ1-5, the V gene TRBV2, with TRBD1 as a possible D gene (6 bases). V was shortened by 5 bases and J by 4 bases, with 9 bases between the two germline ends. CDR3 length: 13 amino acids. The V gene's germline CDR1 is SNHLY and CDR2 FYNNEI. For the CDR3, the DNA is TGTGCCAGCAGTTACAGGGAAAATCAGCCCCAGCATTTT. Its translation is CASSYRENQPQHF.

This chain connects TRBV7-9 to TRBJ2-3, with D possibly matching TRBD2 (5 bases). Germline V gene lookup returns CDR1 SEHNR and CDR2 FQNEAQ (reference sequence). There are 15 residues in the CDR3. Trimming stripped 5 bases from V and 3 bases from J, with 15 bases between. In DNA, the CDR3 is TGTGCCAGCAGCCACGCAAGCGGTGGTACAGATACGCAGTATTTT. As protein: CASSHASGGTDTQYF.

The J gene is TRBJ2-2, the V gene TRBV19; tentatively, D is TRBD1 (5 bases). Trimming took 3 bases from V and 7 from J, leaving 12 bases between them. The CDR3 has 14 residues. Per the germline V gene, CDR1 is LNHDA and CDR2 is SQIVND (reference sequence). CDR3 DNA: TGTGCCAGTAGTATGCAGGGAAGGGTCGGGGAGCTGTTTTTT. Translating it yields CASSMQGRVGELFF.

In this sample, this clonotype turned up a few times. CDR3 sequence (DNA): TGTGCCAGTGGGCCTAGGGGTGAAAAACTGTTTTTT. As protein: CASGPRGEKLFF. The chain combines TRBV19 with TRBJ1-4, with D possibly matching TRBD1 (5 bases). This CDR3 has 12 amino acids. V dropped 8 bases and J dropped 7 bases, with 11 bases sitting between them. Per the germline V gene, CDR1 is LNHDA and CDR2 is SQIVND (reference sequence).

The J gene is TRBJ2-1, the V gene TRBV5-1; tentative D call: TRBD1 (6 bases). The V end lost 1 base, the J end lost 5 bases, and 13 bases lay between the germline ends. Per germline, CDR1 SGHRS and CDR2 YFSETQ. This CDR3 region has 15 residues. CDR3 amino acids: CASSLSSGTHNEQFF. In DNA, the CDR3 is TGCGCCAGCAGCTTGAGCTCAGGGACACACAATGAGCAGTTCTTC.

The chain combines TRBV6-5 with TRBJ2-5; 8 bases match TRBD2. The J segment lost 5 bases and the V segment lost 4 bases, leaving 12 bases of the junction unmatched. The germline gives CDR1 MNHEY, CDR2 SVGAGI. The CDR3 length is 16 residues. Here the CDR3 DNA reads TGTGCCAGCAGTTTGGCAAGCGGGGGCGCCGGGGAGACCCAGTACTTC. It encodes CASSLASGGAGETQYF.

The rearrangement links TRBV12-3 or TRBV12-4 to TRBJ2-1, with a tentative D call TRBD1 (5 bases). This CDR3 region has 10 residues. V lost 10 bases to trimming and J lost 12 bases, with 13 bases between them. CDR3: CATQGSMQFF. The CDR3 DNA reads TGTGCCACCCAGGGTAGTATGCAGTTCTTC.

V gene TRBV7-8 combines with J gene TRBJ2-3, with TRBD2 identical over 10 bases. The germline CDR1 and CDR2 sequences are SGHVS and FQNEAQ. J gave up 2 bases and V 3 bases, and 5 bases lay outside the gene matches. The CDR3 sequence is 16 residues long. CDR3 in DNA: TGTGCCAGCAGCTTCGTAGCGGGGGGCTTCACAGATACGCAGTATTTT. It specifies CASSFVAGGFTDTQYF.

The genes are TRBV12-3 or TRBV12-4 and TRBJ2-3; the match to TRBD2 covers 7 bases. The CDR3 sequence is 18 residues long. V was clipped by 5 bases and J by 2 bases; unmatched bases: 16. Written as DNA, the CDR3 is TGTGCCAGCAGTAGGACTAGTAATGCGGAGGGCCCCACAGATACGCAGTATTTT. This codes for CASSRTSNAEGPTDTQYF.

The chain links TRBV12-3 or TRBV12-4 to TRBJ2-1; D gene uncertain. V lost 5 bases to trimming and J lost 4 bases, with 9 bases between them. The CDR3 sequence is 13 residues long. The CDR3 region has the DNA TGTGCCAGCAGTGTACACATATACAATGAGCAGTTCTTC. Translation: CASSVHIYNEQFF.

This clonotype appeared many times. This rearrangement joins TRBV29-1 to TRBJ1-1; D remains ambiguous. Between the trimmed V and J ends, which lost 4 bases and 1 base, there was a span of 4 bases. This CDR3 spans 11 amino acids. Germline CDR1 is SQVTM and CDR2 is ANQGSEA. CDR3 sequence (DNA): TGCAGCGTTGCAAGGAACACTGAAGCTTTCTTT. This codes for CSVARNTEAFF.

The chain recombines TRBV5-6 with TRBJ2-2, with a possible D match to TRBD1 (5 bases). The V end was cut by 1 base, the J end by 6 bases, with 19 bases between. There are 17 residues in the CDR3. Germline assignment: CDR1 SGHDT and CDR2 YYEEEE. The CDR3 DNA reads TGTGCCAGCAGCTTGAACTTAGGGGAAACACCGGCCGGGGAGCTGTTTTTT. Amino acids: CASSLNLGETPAGELFF.

The V and J genes are TRBV12-3 or TRBV12-4 and TRBJ2-5; tentatively, D is TRBD1 (5 bases). The V end lost 0 bases, the J end lost 1 base, and 6 bases lay between the germline ends. CDR3 length: 14 amino acids. Here the CDR3 DNA reads TGTGCCAGCAGTTTAGCACAGGCCCAAGAGACCCAGTACTTC. It is translated as CASSLAQAQETQYF.

This clonotype was counted at least ten times. This chain uses TRBV20-1 with TRBJ2-1; 10 positions match TRBD2. The ends lost 0 bases at V and 1 base at J; junction bases unmatched: 12. CDR1 and CDR2 from the germline V gene are DFQATT and SNEGSKA (reference sequence). There are 19 residues in the CDR3. As DNA, the CDR3 is TGCAGTGCTAGAGATCTAAACCCTAGCGGGGGTTCGTCCTACAATGAGCAGTTCTTC. The encoded protein is CSARDLNPSGGSSYNEQFF.

The gene calls are TRBV7-8 and TRBJ2-3, with a weak D call TRBD2 (5 bases). The germline CDR1 and CDR2 sequences are SGHVS and FQNEAQ. Trimming took 1 base from V and 2 from J, leaving 13 bases between them. The CDR3 has 16 residues. The CDR3 nucleotides read TGTGCCAGCAGCTTAGGTCCGCGGGCCTACACAGATACGCAGTATTTT. Translated, it gives CASSLGPRAYTDTQYF.

The V and J genes are TRBV15 and TRBJ2-1, with 16 bases lining up with TRBD2. J was trimmed by 3 bases and V by 3 bases; bases with no gene match: 5. Germline V gives CDR1 LNHNV, CDR2 YYDKDF (reference sequence). CDR3 length: 18 amino acids. The CDR3 here is CATSSPGLAGGRYNEQFF. The CDR3, as DNA: TGTGCCACCAGCAGTCCGGGACTAGCGGGGGGGCGCTACAATGAGCAGTTCTTC. Supplemented by reference TRBV15 and TRBJ2-1, the full variable domain reads DAMVIQNPRYQVTQFGKPVTLSCSQTLNHNVMYWYQQKSSQAPKLLFHYYDKDFNNEADTPDNFQSRRPNTSFCFLDIRSPGLGDTAMYLCATSSPGLAGGRYNEQFFGPGTRLTVL.

The chain is built from TRBV7-2 and TRBJ2-7, with D perhaps TRBD1 or TRBD2 (5 bases each). Germline V gives CDR1 SGHTA, CDR2 FQGNSA. V was cut by 5 bases and J by 4 bases, with 18 bases left in between. This CDR3 region has 15 residues. The CDR3 nucleotides read TGTGCCAGCAGCGTCCGGGACCTGGAGGAGTACGAGCAGTACGTC. It yields the protein CASSVRDLEEYEQYV.

The rearrangement uses TRBV6-5 and TRBJ2-7; D not resolved. This CDR3 has 14 residues. Germline V gene lookup returns CDR1 MNHEY and CDR2 SVGAGI. Trimming stripped 4 bases from V and 2 bases from J, with 12 bases between. The CDR3 protein is CASSFAEIPYEQYV. DNA of the CDR3: TGTGCCAGCAGTTTCGCCGAGATACCCTACGAGCAGTACGTC.

This sequence joins TRBV5-5 and TRBJ1-2; a weak D match, TRBD1 (6 bases). Germline V gives CDR1 SGHKS, CDR2 YYEKEE (reference sequence). The CDR3 consists of 14 residues. V lost 0 bases, J lost 6 bases, and 12 bases lay in between. Here the CDR3 reads CASSLVAGDHGYTF. CDR3 nucleotide sequence: TGTGCCAGCAGCTTGGTAGCAGGGGATCATGGCTACACCTTC.

This clonotype occurred a few times. V usage is TRBV5-1 and J usage is TRBJ2-5; D not resolved. V was pared by 4 bases and J by 5 bases, with 15 bases between. Per the germline V gene, CDR1 is SGHRS and CDR2 is YFSETQ. The length of the CDR3 is 14 residues. CDR3 DNA sequence: TGCGCCAGCAGCCCCGGATTGATGGGGGAGACCCAGTACTTC. Amino acid sequence: CASSPGLMGETQYF.

The chain uses TRBV6-2 or TRBV6-3 and TRBJ2-3; D may correspond to TRBD1 or TRBD2 (6 bases each). The CDR3 runs to 15 residues. V shed 8 bases and J shed 2 bases, with 17 bases lying between them. The germline V gene encodes CDR1 MNHEY and CDR2 SVGEGT. In DNA, the CDR3 is TGTGCCAGCTCCAAGGAGGGGGGACCCACAGATACGCAGTATTTT. Amino acid sequence: CASSKEGGPTDTQYF.

This clonotype was seen ten or more times. The chain combines TRBV6-1 with TRBJ2-5; D is unclear. V lost 3 bases, J lost 5 bases, and 13 bases lay in between. This CDR3 has 14 residues. Germline CDR1 reads MNHNS; CDR2 reads SASEGT. CDR3 amino acids: CASSDQDHRETQYF. Written as DNA, the CDR3 is TGTGCCAGCAGTGACCAGGACCATAGGGAGACCCAGTACTTC.

This clonotype was counted between two and nine times. The V call is TRBV4-3, the J call TRBJ1-1; D is perhaps TRBD1 (5 bases). Germline-derived CDR1 and CDR2 are LGHNA and YSLEER. The CDR3 consists of 14 residues. Trimming left V 0 bases short and J 5 bases short, with 10 bases between. CDR3 loop: CASSQDWGATEAFF. CDR3 sequence (DNA): TGCGCCAGCAGCCAAGACTGGGGCGCGACTGAAGCTTTCTTT.

The chain employs TRBV11-2 and TRBJ2-3; D gene unclear. With 3 bases removed from V and 0 bases from J, the gap between germline ends came to 19 bases. CDR3 length: 18 residues. Germline CDR1 SGHAT, CDR2 FQNNGV. CDR3 loop: CASSFPSPGDTSTDTQYF. CDR3 DNA: TGTGCCAGCAGCTTCCCCTCGCCCGGTGACACTAGCACAGATACGCAGTATTTT. The full variable domain, with the rest looked up from reference TRBV11-2 and TRBJ2-3, is EAGVAQSPRYKIIEKRQSVAFWCNPISGHATLYWYQQILGQGPKLLIQFQNNGVVDDSQLPKDRFSAERLKGVDSTLKIQPAKLEDSAVYLCASSFPSPGDTSTDTQYFGPGTRLTVL.

Only a few counts were recorded for this clonotype. V usage is TRBV9 and J usage is TRBJ2-6, with D perhaps assigned TRBD1 or TRBD2 (6 bases each). The V end was cut by 3 bases, the J end by 0 bases, with 19 bases between. The germline V gene has CDR1 SGDLS and CDR2 YYNGEE. This CDR3 contains 19 residues. CDR3 sequence (DNA): TGTGCCAGCAGCGCATACAGGGTTGGGAGGCTCTCTGGGGCCAACGTCCTGACTTTC. It encodes CASSAYRVGRLSGANVLTF.

The genes are TRBV15 and TRBJ2-1; D is undetermined. Germline lookup yields CDR1 LNHNV and CDR2 YYDKDF (reference sequence). V lost 8 bases and J 5 bases, leaving 13 bases between the germline ends. CDR3 length: 13 residues. CDR3: CATRGPGDNEQFF. The CDR3 DNA reads as TGTGCCACCCGTGGACCTGGGGACAATGAGCAGTTCTTC.

The rearrangement uses TRBV25-1 and TRBJ1-5; D gene unclear. The germline V gene encodes CDR1 MGHDK and CDR2 SYGVNS. The V end lost 4 bases, the J end lost 4 bases, and 17 bases lay between the germline ends. There are 16 residues in the CDR3. CDR3 nucleotides: TGTGCCAGCAGTGGGAATGGCAGGAGAGCGAATCAGCCCCAGCATTTT. Protein product: CASSGNGRRANQPQHF.